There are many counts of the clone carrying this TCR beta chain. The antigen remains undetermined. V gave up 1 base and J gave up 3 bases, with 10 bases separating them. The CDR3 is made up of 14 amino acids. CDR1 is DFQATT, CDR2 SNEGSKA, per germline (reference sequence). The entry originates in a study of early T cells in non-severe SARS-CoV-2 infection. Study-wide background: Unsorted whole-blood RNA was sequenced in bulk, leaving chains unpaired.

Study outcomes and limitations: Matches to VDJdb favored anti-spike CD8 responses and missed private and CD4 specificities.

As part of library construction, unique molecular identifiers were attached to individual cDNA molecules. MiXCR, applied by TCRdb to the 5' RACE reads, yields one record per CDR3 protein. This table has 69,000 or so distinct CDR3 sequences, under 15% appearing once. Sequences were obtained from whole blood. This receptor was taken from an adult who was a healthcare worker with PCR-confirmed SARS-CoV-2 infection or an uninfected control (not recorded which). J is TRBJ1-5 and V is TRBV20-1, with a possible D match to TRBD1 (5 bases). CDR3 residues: CSARGGFDNQPQHF. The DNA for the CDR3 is TGCAGTGCTAGAGGGGGGTTTGACAATCAGCCCCAGCATTTT.